The 29 T cell receptor beta chains below all came from one sample that was sequenced in a study of blood T cell repertoires in COVID-19. Generated by immunoSEQ multiplex PCR, the TCRdb table keeps only in-frame clones and is missing some. Of approximately 300,000 clones listed, about four fifths were seen once; the top ten hold about 1.2%. Input material: peripheral blood. The receptor set was obtained from a woman aged 45 to 65 with acute or convalescent COVID-19.

The gene calls are TRBV30 and TRBJ1-3; D remains ambiguous. Germline CDR1 and CDR2: GTSNPN and SVGIG (reference sequence). Trimming shortened V by 8 bases and J by 0 bases, and 8 bases separated the two germline ends. This CDR3 spans 12 amino acids. The CDR3 DNA follows: TGTGCCAGAGGGAGCTCTGGAAACACCATATATTTT. This codes for CARGSSGNTIYF.

This clone was counted a few times. The chain links TRBV10-3 to TRBJ2-7; 9 bases are shared with TRBD1. Germline CDR1 ENHRY, CDR2 SYGVKD. V trimming: 3 bases; J trimming: 2 bases; junction bases outside the gene matches: 5. This CDR3 region has 15 residues. The CDR3 loop is CAISDHGQGTYEQYF. Written as DNA, the CDR3 is TGTGCCATCAGTGATCATGGACAGGGGACCTACGAGCAGTACTTC.

The chain is built from TRBV2 and TRBJ1-2, with 7 bases fitting TRBD1. The CDR3 runs 13 residues. With V trimmed by 7 bases and J by 7 bases, 9 bases remained unmatched. Germline-derived CDR1 and CDR2 are SNHLY and FYNNEI. In DNA form, the CDR3 reads TGTGCCAGCACCGGACAGGCCTCTAGTGGCTACACCTTC. Translated, it gives CASTGQASSGYTF.

The chain is built from TRBV5-1 and TRBJ1-3, with D maybe TRBD1 (5 bases). Trimming removed 5 bases at V and 0 bases at J, with 9 bases between. Germline V lookup: CDR1 SGHRS, CDR2 YFSETQ. The CDR3 totals 14 residues. CDR3 in amino acids: CASRPGDSGNTIYF. CDR3 bases: TGCGCCAGCAGGCCGGGGGACTCTGGAAACACCATATATTTT. The complete variable domain, with remaining parts taken from reference TRBV5-1 and TRBJ1-3, reads KAGVTQTPRYLIKTRGQQVTLSCSPISGHRSVSWYQQTPGQGLQFLFEYFSETQRNKGNFPGRFSGRQFSNSRSEMNVSTLELGDSALYLCASRPGDSGNTIYFGEGSWLTVV.

The rearrangement links TRBV7-9 to TRBJ2-5; D not resolved. V lost 2 bases, J lost 5 bases, and 9 bases lay in between. The CDR3 is made up of 13 amino acids. Per germline, CDR1 SEHNR and CDR2 FQNEAQ (reference sequence). CDR3 sequence reads: CASSLLGTETQYF. In DNA, the CDR3 is TGTGCCAGCAGCTTACTCGGTACGGAGACCCAGTACTTC.

The gene calls are TRBV2 and TRBJ1-1; D gene ambiguous. In germline, CDR1 is SNHLY, CDR2 FYNNEI. This CDR3 spans 14 amino acids. Trimming removed 7 bases from V and 4 bases from J, with 16 bases in between. The CDR3 DNA reads TGTGCCAGCACCCCCCCTGAGGTTGGCACTGAAGCTTTCTTT. Translation gives CASTPPEVGTEAFF. The whole variable domain, filled in from reference TRBV2 and TRBJ1-1, reads EPEVTQTPSHQVTQMGQEVILRCVPISNHLYFYWYRQILGQKVEFLVSFYNNEISEKSEIFDDQFSVERPDGSNFTLKIRSTKLEDSAMYFCASTPPEVGTEAFFGQGTRLTVV.

In this sample, this clone turned up a few times. J is TRBJ2-2 and V is TRBV5-1; 8 nucleotides match TRBD1. The CDR3 is 15 amino acids. V dropped 4 bases and J dropped 1; count of bases not matched to a gene: 3. Per the germline V gene, CDR1 is SGHRS and CDR2 is YFSETQ. The CDR3 bases are TGCGCCAGCAGCCCCGGGACAGGGAACACCGGGGAGCTGTTTTTT. Protein sequence: CASSPGTGNTGELFF.

The CDR3 here is CASRQGGTGELFF. In nucleotides, the CDR3 is TGTGCCAGTAGACAGGGGGGGACCGGGGAGCTGTTTTTT. The chain links TRBV27 to TRBJ2-2; 9 nucleotides align to TRBD1. V dropped 9 bases and J dropped 5; count of bases not matched to a gene: 4. Germline CDR1 is MNHEY and CDR2 is SMNVEV (reference sequence). The CDR3 extends over 13 amino acids.

The rearrangement joins TRBV28 to TRBJ1-2; possible D gene TRBD1, 6 bases. V lost 5 bases to trimming and J lost 7 bases, with 11 bases between them. The CDR3 contains 12 residues. Germline loops: CDR1 MDHEN, CDR2 SYDVKM. CDR3 in DNA: TGTGCCAGCAGTCGCAGGGGTGGTGGCTACACCTTC. Amino acid sequence: CASSRRGGGYTF.

This clone was detected only once. The chain combines TRBV3-1 (or the pseudogene TRBV3-2) with TRBJ2-3; 7 nucleotides match TRBD1. Germline loops: CDR1 LGHDT, CDR2 YNNKEL (reference sequence). The CDR3 runs to 18 residues. V shed 0 bases, J shed 4 bases, and the junction held 13 bases outside the gene matches. CDR3 sequence reads: CASSQDATGMFFSDTQYF. CDR3 bases: TGTGCCAGCAGCCAAGACGCGACAGGGATGTTTTTTTCAGATACGCAGTATTTT.

The table lists this clone with a count of one. This chain uses TRBV30 with TRBJ1-4, with 9 bases identical to TRBD1. V shed 3 bases and J 6 bases; nucleotides not matched to a gene: 8. The germline V gene encodes CDR1 GTSNPN and CDR2 SVGIG (reference sequence). The CDR3 totals 15 residues. The CDR3 loop is CAWRTRDREDEKLFF. As DNA, the CDR3 is TGTGCCTGGAGGACCCGGGACAGGGAAGATGAAAAACTGTTTTTT.

The chain links TRBV11-2 to TRBJ2-2; no firm D call. This CDR3 has 14 residues. Trimming stripped 1 base from V and 3 bases from J, with 6 bases between. Germline V CDR1 and CDR2: SGHAT, FQNNGV. The CDR3 nucleotides are TGTGCCAGCAGCTTAGTCCGGGACACCGGGGAGCTGTTTTTT. It is translated as CASSLVRDTGELFF.

The genes are TRBV5-6 and TRBJ1-4; a possible D gene is TRBD1 (6 bases). The CDR3 totals 16 residues. Trimming removed 4 bases at V and 3 bases at J, with 16 bases between. CDR1 SGHDT and CDR2 YYEEEE come from the germline V gene. The DNA for the CDR3 is TGTGCCAGCAGCAGTCAAATGGGGGCTCCTAATGAAAAACTGTTTTTT. Amino acid sequence: CASSSQMGAPNEKLFF.

This sequence joins TRBV5-1 and TRBJ2-1; D remains unclear. V was pared by 0 bases and J by 6 bases, with 7 bases between. The length of the CDR3 is 13 residues. Per the germline V gene, CDR1 is SGHRS and CDR2 is YFSETQ. CDR3 in DNA: TGCGCCAGCAGCTTGGCCGCGGCCAATGAGCAGTTCTTC. Translation gives CASSLAAANEQFF. The full variable domain, completed using reference TRBV5-1 and TRBJ2-1, is KAGVTQTPRYLIKTRGQQVTLSCSPISGHRSVSWYQQTPGQGLQFLFEYFSETQRNKGNFPGRFSGRQFSNSRSEMNVSTLELGDSALYLCASSLAAANEQFFGPGTRLTVL.

The chain links TRBV5-1 to TRBJ2-5; D perhaps matches TRBD1 (6 bases). Trimming pared 1 base from V and 5 bases from J, leaving 18 bases between. The CDR3 spans 16 residues. Germline loops: CDR1 SGHRS, CDR2 YFSETQ. The CDR3 region is CASSLRWAARGETQYF. In DNA, the CDR3 is TGCGCCAGCAGCTTGAGATGGGCAGCTAGGGGGGAGACCCAGTACTTC.

This clone was picked up one time. The rearrangement joins TRBV6-4 to TRBJ1-5; D is unclear. From germline, CDR1 is MRHNA and CDR2 SNTAGT. The V end lost 4 bases, the J end lost 5 bases, and 9 bases lay between the germline ends. The CDR3 length is 13 residues. For the CDR3, the DNA is TGTGCCAGCAGTGTGCACGGAGATCAGCCCCAGCATTTT. Translating it yields CASSVHGDQPQHF.

The chain recombines TRBV7-3 with TRBJ2-2; D gene ambiguous. V was trimmed by 6 bases and J by 2 bases, leaving 10 bases between them. The germline V gene has CDR1 SGHTA and CDR2 FQGTGA. This CDR3 is 14 amino acids long. The CDR3: CASSPTVNTGELFF. CDR3 coding DNA: TGTGCCAGCAGTCCCACAGTTAACACCGGGGAGCTGTTTTTT. Full variable domain (rest looked up from reference TRBV7-3 and TRBJ2-2): GAGVSQTPSNKVTEKGKYVELRCDPISGHTALYWYRQSLGQGPEFLIYFQGTGAADDSGLPNDRFFAVRPEGSVSTLKIQRTERGDSAVYLCASSPTVNTGELFFGEGSRLTVL.

This clone was observed a single time. V is TRBV6-5 and J is TRBJ2-2, with D possibly being TRBD2 (5 bases). This CDR3 is built from 14 residues. Germline V gene lookup returns CDR1 MNHEY and CDR2 SVGAGI. V dropped 6 bases and J dropped 5 bases, with 13 bases sitting between them. CDR3 residues: CASSSVRGTGELFF. The CDR3 bases are TGTGCCAGCAGCAGCGTCCGGGGAACCGGGGAGCTGTTTTTT.

The chain couples TRBV19 to TRBJ1-5; unclear D gene. CDR3 length: 12 amino acids. Germline-derived CDR1 and CDR2 are LNHDA and SQIVND (reference sequence). V was trimmed by 8 bases and J by 4 bases, leaving 9 bases between them. The CDR3 DNA reads TGTGCCAGTTCCACACTAAATCAGCCCCAGCATTTT. Protein product: CASSTLNQPQHF.

V and J are TRBV10-1 and TRBJ2-5; D is unresolved. V shed 3 bases and J shed 1 base, with 3 bases lying between them. CDR1 WNHNN and CDR2 SYGVQD come from the germline V gene (reference sequence). The CDR3 sequence is 12 residues long. CDR3 nucleotide sequence: TGCGCCAGCAGTGAAGCCCAAGAGACCCAGTACTTC. Translated, it gives CASSEAQETQYF.

This clone showed up just once. J is TRBJ1-1 and V is TRBV10-3; the match to TRBD1 covers 9 bases. Looked up from germline, CDR1 is ENHRY and CDR2 is SYGVKD. The ends lost 10 bases at V and 0 bases at J; junction bases unmatched: 6. This CDR3 is 14 amino acids long. The CDR3 DNA reads TGTGCCACCCAGCGACAGGGGGTGAACACTGAAGCTTTCTTT. Translating it yields CATQRQGVNTEAFF.

This rearrangement joins TRBV18 to TRBJ2-5; tentative D call: TRBD2 (5 bases). This CDR3 comprises 14 residues. Per the germline V gene, CDR1 is KGHSH and CDR2 is LQKENI. Trimming removed 2 bases from V and 3 bases from J, with 10 bases in between. The CDR3 spells CASSPSAGEETQYF. For the CDR3, the DNA is TGTGCCAGCTCACCATCAGCCGGGGAAGAGACCCAGTACTTC.

The chain uses TRBV18 and TRBJ2-2; TRBD2 agrees at 8 bases. CDR1 and CDR2 from the germline V gene are KGHSH and LQKENI. Unmatched junction bases numbered 3, after V lost 5 bases and J lost 4 bases. The CDR3 covers 14 residues. CDR3 protein: CASSELAGTGELFF. For the CDR3, the DNA is TGTGCCAGCTCAGAGCTAGCGGGCACCGGGGAGCTGTTTTTT.

The V gene is TRBV5-1, the J gene TRBJ1-2; TRBD1 agrees at 7 bases. Germline V gene data show CDR1 as SGHRS and CDR2 as YFSETQ. This CDR3 has 17 residues. The ends lost 1 base at V and 3 bases at J; junction bases unmatched: 12. The CDR3 DNA follows: TGCGCCAGCAGCTTGAAAACAACAGGGGTAGTTGACTATGGCTACACCTTC. Protein sequence: CASSLKTTGVVDYGYTF.

This chain connects TRBV6-1 to TRBJ2-1, with 8 bases that match TRBD2. The germline gives CDR1 MNHNS, CDR2 SASEGT. This CDR3 has 15 amino acids. The ends lost 1 base at V and 7 bases at J; junction bases unmatched: 6. CDR3 nucleotides: TGTGCCAGCAGTGAAGGACCGGGAGGGAGAAATGAGCAGTTCTTC. Translating it yields CASSEGPGGRNEQFF.

V gene TRBV25-1 combines with J gene TRBJ1-3, with no clear D. Germline CDR1 and CDR2: MGHDK and SYGVNS. Trimming shortened V by 5 bases and J by 3 bases, and 5 bases separated the two germline ends. This CDR3 has 12 amino acids. The CDR3 here is CASSSGGNTIYF. The CDR3 bases are TGTGCCAGCAGTTCAGGTGGAAACACCATATATTTT. Using reference TRBV25-1 and TRBJ1-3 for the parts outside the CDR3, the full variable domain is EADIYQTPRYLVIGTGKKITLECSQTMGHDKMYWYQQDPGMELHLIHYSYGVNSTEKGDLSSESTVSRIRTEHFPLTLESARPSHTSQYLCASSSGGNTIYFGEGSWLTVV.

The CDR3 region has the DNA TGCAGCGTGTTCCGGGACAGGGGGTTTGAGCAGTTCTTC. Translating gives CSVFRDRGFEQFF. V gene TRBV29-1 combines with J gene TRBJ2-1; 11 bases agree with TRBD1. CDR3 length: 13 amino acids. The germline gives CDR1 SQVTM, CDR2 ANQGSEA. V was clipped by 6 bases and J by 9 bases; unmatched bases: 7.

CDR3 DNA sequence: TGCGCCAGCAGCTTGGCTTTAATGAGTAAACTGTTTTTT. Its translation: CASSLALMSKLFF. The J gene is TRBJ1-4, the V gene TRBV5-1; D gene unclear. The CDR3 contains 13 residues. Trimming shortened V by 0 bases and J by 11 bases, and 11 bases separated the two germline ends. Germline values: CDR1 SGHRS, CDR2 YFSETQ.

This clone showed up just a few times. This chain links TRBV21-1 with TRBJ2-7; the table's D call, TRBD2, was not checked against the DNA. TRBV21-1 constitutes a pseudogene. CDR3 size: 15 residues. The CDR3 DNA reads as TGTGCCAGCAGCAAAGAGTCTAGCGGTTCCTACGAGCAGTACTTC. This codes for CASSKESSGSYEQYF.